These 12 T cell receptor beta chains were sequenced from one sample in a study of vaccination and CD4 T cells after COVID-19. CD4+ T cells that had been cultured provided DNA sequenced with the Oncomine TCR Beta short-read assay. From the PCR reads, TCRdb called clonotypes with MiXCR, one entry per CDR3 protein. The table lists about 14,000 distinct CDR3 sequences, over 25% of them singletons. What these receptors recognize is not known. Treatment given: approximately 9-day PBMC culture with coronavirus spike peptide pools or control peptides (ViraFEST assay). The sequenced sample was CD4+ T cells from blood, cultured in vitro, obtained before SARS-CoV-2 vaccination. These receptors came from a human donor who received a COVID-19 vaccine.

This clonotype was seen a few times. V is TRBV7-9 and J is TRBJ1-1; no firm D call. V was shortened by 4 bases and J by 7 bases, with 10 bases between the two germline ends. Germline V CDR1 and CDR2: SEHNR, FQNEAQ (reference sequence). This CDR3 region has 12 residues. The CDR3: CASSSTLGEAFF. The DNA for the CDR3 is TGTGCCAGCAGCTCCACGCTCGGTGAAGCTTTCTTT.

A few counts support this clonotype. V and J are TRBV6-1 and TRBJ1-4; D not resolved. The germline V gene encodes CDR1 MNHNS and CDR2 SASEGT. The CDR3 is made up of 13 amino acids. Trimming cost V 3 bases and J 10 bases, with 12 bases left between them. This chain's CDR3 is CASSETQTGKLFF. CDR3 coding DNA: TGTGCCAGCAGTGAGACACAAACCGGAAAACTGTTTTTT.

To note about this clonotype: The junction departs from germline at one end; a sequencing error may be responsible. The chain combines TRBV7-2 with TRBJ1-2; D is perhaps TRBD1 (5 bases). Germline assignment: CDR1 SGHTA and CDR2 FQGNSA. CDR3 length equals 11 residues. The chain's CDR3 is CASSSRVFPIF. CDR3 sequence (DNA): TGTGCCAGCAGCTCCAGGGTCTTTCCCATCTTC.

This chain joins TRBV12-3 or TRBV12-4 and TRBJ2-2; D remains unclear. V was trimmed by 8 bases and J by 2 bases, leaving 6 bases between them. This CDR3 contains 12 residues. The CDR3 sequence is CASVRNTGELFF. DNA of the CDR3: TGTGCCAGCGTTAGAAACACCGGGGAGCTGTTTTTT.

This clonotype has more than one count but fewer than ten. This chain links TRBV10-3 with TRBJ1-2; D gene ambiguous. Per germline, CDR1 ENHRY and CDR2 SYGVKD. V dropped 3 bases and J dropped 8 bases, with 25 bases sitting between them. The length of the CDR3 is 17 residues. The CDR3 is CAISDLTVPHRWRGYTF. CDR3 DNA: TGTGCCATCAGTGATCTCACAGTCCCCCACCGATGGAGGGGCTACACCTTC.

This clonotype turned up a few times. The V gene is TRBV7-9, the J gene TRBJ2-5, with D tentatively TRBD2 (5 bases). The germline gives CDR1 SEHNR, CDR2 FQNEAQ (reference sequence). The CDR3 loop spans 11 amino acids. V lost 7 bases, J lost 13 bases, and 16 bases lay in between. This chain's CDR3 is CASTDGVPLYF. CDR3 DNA: TGTGCCAGCACCGACGGGGTTCCACTGTACTTC.

This chain joins TRBV5-1 and TRBJ2-7; the D gene is possibly TRBD2 (7 bases). Germline CDR1 is SGHRS and CDR2 is YFSETQ. This CDR3 is built from 15 residues. Trimming stripped 1 base from V and 5 bases from J, with 16 bases between. The CDR3 region is CASSLYVGGPNEQYF. Written as DNA, the CDR3 is TGCGCCAGCAGCTTGTACGTGGGGGGGCCCAACGAGCAGTACTTC.

CDR3 loop: CASSQTPQGSTGNTIYF. CDR3 coding DNA: TGTGCCAGCAGCCAGACTCCTCAGGGCTCTACTGGAAACACCATATATTTT. This chain links TRBV7-2 with TRBJ1-3; a possible D gene is TRBD1 (5 bases). Trimming removed 5 bases from V and 2 bases from J, with 19 bases in between. The CDR3 runs to 17 residues. Germline V lookup: CDR1 SGHTA, CDR2 FQGNSA.

The chain uses TRBV20-1 and TRBJ2-1; TRBD1 might be the D (6 bases). Germline V gene sequence: CDR1 DFQATT, CDR2 SNEGSKA (reference sequence). The ends were cut back, 3 bases at V and 9 bases at J, with 15 bases in the middle. The CDR3 totals 13 residues. The CDR3 DNA sequence: TGCAGTGCTAGTGCTGCCCAGGGGACTGAGCAGTTCTTC. Translation gives CSASAAQGTEQFF.

This clonotype has just a few counts. This chain connects TRBV29-1 to TRBJ1-2, with 8 nucleotides matching TRBD1. The germline CDR1 and CDR2 sequences are SQVTM and ANQGSEA. V lost 6 bases and J lost 4; bases outside the gene matches: 1. This CDR3 comprises 11 residues. CDR3 DNA sequence: TGCAGCGTCGGACAGGGCTATGGCTACACCTTC. Translated: CSVGQGYGYTF.

This clonotype has just a few counts. This chain connects TRBV7-2 to TRBJ2-4; TRBD2 matches at 13 bases. The J segment lost 4 bases and the V segment lost 5 bases, leaving 5 bases of the junction unmatched. Germline CDR1 SGHTA, CDR2 FQGNSA. The CDR3 consists of 16 residues. CDR3 residues: CASSPTSGGVKNIQYF. The CDR3 DNA reads TGTGCCAGCAGCCCAACTAGCGGGGGGGTGAAAAACATTCAGTACTTC. Variable domain in full (rest from reference TRBV7-2 and TRBJ2-4): GAGVSQSPSNKVTEKGKDVELRCDPISGHTALYWYRQSLGQGLEFLIYFQGNSAPDKSGLPSDRFSAERTGGSVSTLTIQRTQQEDSAVYLCASSPTSGGVKNIQYFGAGTRLSVL.

This clonotype turned up a few times. The chain employs TRBV20-1 and TRBJ2-3; no clear D gene. CDR3 length equals 13 residues. Per germline, CDR1 DFQATT and CDR2 SNEGSKA (reference sequence). The V gene lost 3 bases and the J gene lost 2 bases, with 9 bases spanning the gap. The CDR3 sequence is CSASSPNTDTQYF. The CDR3 DNA sequence: TGCAGTGCTAGTTCGCCGAACACAGATACGCAGTATTTT.